This section outlines one T cell receptor beta chain sequence together with its context. No cognate antigen has been identified for it. No base-level quality is on record; no much larger clone is a single base apart. The CDR3 contains 12 residues, cysteine and phenylalanine counted. Only the CDR3 DNA stays, 36 bases, in frame from base 1. Reading the germline V gene gives CDR1 MNHNS and CDR2 SASEGT. V and J are truncated by 2 bases and 8 bases respectively, leaving an intervening sequence of 9 bases. The data were taken from a study of blood T cells in healthy people across ages (dated by TCRdb to between 2014 and 2017). About the full investigation: Template switching captured roughly one uniquely barcoded TCR beta cDNA molecule per two T cells in model experiments. Age-related changes in TCR beta repertoire diversity were measured in the study by deep sequencing normalized with unique cDNA molecular identifiers. The donors were split into four age groups: young (average around 17 years), middle-aged (39), aged (around 67) and long-lived (roughly 77). To avoid experimental bias, donors of different ages were spread randomly across the sequencing lanes. The study analyzed two additional independent replicas of 1 million unique cDNA reads from the same blood draw for two donors, one aged 18 to 30 and one aged 80 or older.

What the authors observed across the whole study: Estimates of total diversity based on one million sequenced T cells were regarded as lower bounds and as underestimates. Observed TCR beta diversity per million T cells fell roughly linearly with age, and a significant reduction was already apparent by age roughly 40. The long-lived group showed more naive CD4+ T cells, fewer expanded clones and increased TCR diversity than the aged group, suggesting age selection. Conclusive comparison of naive and antigen-experienced compartments was prevented by the profiling of bulk unsorted PBMCs. Because the CMV infection status of the donors was unknown, age-related changes in expanded clonotypes may potentially have been confounded. Observed TCR beta diversity correlated strongly with the percentage of naive T cells measured by flow cytometry.

Library preparation used 5' RACE. Instrument on record: Illumina HiSeq 2500. The second PCR ran for about 7 to 11 cycles and used a J-beta primer mix along with a sample-barcoded 5' primer. A unique molecular identifier was introduced onto each TCR beta cDNA molecule by a template-switch 5' adaptor carrying 12 random nucleotides. Each sample yielded at least 2.5 million CDR3-containing paired-end reads. First-strand cDNA synthesis was performed from all RNA using the Mint cDNA synthesis kit, with priming by a TRBC-specific oligonucleotide. Following uracil-DNA glycosylase treatment, all cDNA underwent a first 18-cycle PCR with the universal primers M1SS and BC2_uni_R. Per the original workflow: For normalization, 1 million high-quality reads were randomly selected from each sample, with every read carrying a distinct molecular identifier. Instead of being binned into consensus sequences, reads with shared molecular identifiers were discarded. MiTCR, run with a Q25 quality threshold and the strictest error-elimination algorithm, handled CDR3 identification, clonotype clustering and error correction. Lower-bound total TCR beta diversity was estimated with a nonparametric unseen species model using Euler transformation. TCRdb itself trimmed the public reads at Q25 with fastp, ran MiXCR and retained productive beta chains. All rows with the same CDR3 protein become a single entry with the most common DNA and genes. TCRdb, not the authors, supplied the V and J calls. The sample profile shows roughly 800,000 distinct CDR3 sequences; roughly 64% of them were found once. The ten most abundant clones make up over 20% of the sample.

Donors were roughly 40 systemically healthy Caucasian individuals from Russia aged about 6 to 100 years. Roughly 11 milliliters of peripheral blood were drawn from each donor into EDTA-treated Vacutainer tubes. Ficoll-Paque density-gradient centrifugation was used to isolate PBMCs, with at least 6.5 million per sample. Total RNA, at least 5.5 micrograms per sample, was extracted from PBMCs with Trizol reagent. For every donor, flow cytometry on a PBMC aliquot measured the percentage of naive CD45RAhigh/CD27high T cells. The sample comprised blood. The chain is encoded by TRBV6-1 joined to TRBJ1-2, with no reliable assignment of the D segment. This TCR derives from a man younger than 45 in good health. CDR3 protein: CASSEILRGYTF. The bases read TGTGCCAGCAGTGAAATCTTGAGGGGCTACACCTTC.